This note documents a single T cell receptor beta chain sequence. Its target is not known. A read error may produce the germline difference seen at one junction end. This sample was taken from a study of cytomegalovirus exposure and HLA in healthy donors. CDR3 length: 14 amino acids. CDR1 is MDHEN, CDR2 SYDVKM, per germline. Among the donors, all were healthy bone marrow donors. Vbeta (60) and Jbeta (13) primers were used in the PCR. Using immunoSEQ multiplex PCR, the repertoire was profiled, and TCRdb retains in-frame clones only, with some absent. The table has approximately 95,000 clones, around 84% seen once. General observations from the study: Analysis was performed later, and it showed HLA-associated TCR beta chains to be more clonally expanded than equally common others. The study labeled around 160 TCR beta chains cytomegalovirus-associated. Sequence variants that were highly shared formed a cluster that was likely a sequencing artifact.

The chain combines TRBV28 with TRBJ2-2, with 8 nucleotides matching TRBD1. Source material: PBMCs. This TCR came from a woman aged 40 to 50 in good health and CMV-seropositive. DNA for the CDR3: TGTGCCAGCAAGAGACAGGGGAACGCCGGGGAGCTGTTTTTT. This gives the protein CASKRQGNAGELFF.